This TCR beta chain came from a study of blood T cell repertoires in COVID-19. Study-wide context: Sites across the United States, Italy and Spain contributed samples from acute and convalescent COVID-19. Nucleic acid was either cDNA or gDNA, and it came from T cells, B-cell-depleted T cells, or PBMCs.

Per the study methods: Reference gene primer amplification yielded estimated nucleated cell counts. Clones were read by immunoSEQ multiplex PCR, and TCRdb kept only the in-frame ones, dropping some. Clone size and V and J calls were adopted from that table, with D and trimming inferred from the DNA. Of 130,000 to 150,000 clones listed, around four fifths are singletons. This CDR3 contains 12 residues. The germline V gene encodes CDR1 MNHEY and CDR2 SVGAGI. The germline V and J ends were trimmed by 6 bases and 4 bases, with 10 bases remaining between them. The chain combines TRBV6-5 with TRBJ2-7; D is undetermined. The sample was peripheral blood. The clonotype originates from a human donor in a cohort sampled during active COVID-19. The chain's CDR3 is CASSSSRYEQYF. CDR3 in DNA: TGTGCCAGCAGCTCCTCGCGTTACGAGCAGTACTTC.